The source of this TCR beta chain is a study of shared clonotypes between healthy human individuals. Study-wide points: Generation probabilities were higher for clonotypes shared across all four sorted-subset donors than for unshared ones. Naive CD4 clonotypes were shared across several donors at about 5.3%.

The data were produced by immunoSEQ multiplex PCR, yet TCRdb's version contains in-frame clones alone and is incomplete. The sample has some 240,000 clones; just over 65% are singletons. About this clone itself: Its antigen is as yet unknown.

The CDR3 loop spans 17 amino acids. After removal of 5 bases from V and 3 bases from J, the junction contained 11 bases not matched to a gene. Looked up from germline, CDR1 is LNHDA and CDR2 is SQIVND (reference sequence). Every contributor of samples was a Caucasian grown-up residing in Nashville, Tennessee. Naive CD45RA+ and memory CD45RA-negative subsets were split from CD4+ cells. The sequenced material came from memory CD4+ T cells sorted from blood. Subset reported: CD45RA-negative fraction. The rearrangement links TRBV19 to TRBJ2-4; 9 nucleotides line up with TRBD1. The clonotype was recovered from a man between 25 and 39 years old in good health. CDR3 in DNA: TGTGCCAGTAGTTTCCGGACAGGGGCAATGGGCAAAAACATTCAGTACTTC. It specifies CASSFRTGAMGKNIQYF.